These 17 T cell receptor beta chains came from one sample sequenced in a study of cytomegalovirus exposure and HLA in healthy donors. A multiplex PCR was run with 60 Vbeta primers and 13 Jbeta primers. The assay was immunoSEQ multiplex PCR, and TCRdb's table has in-frame clones only and misses some. In the table there are under 200,000 clones, about 76% of which are singletons. The sample was PBMCs. These receptors originate from a woman between 40 and 50 years old in good health and CMV-seropositive.

This clone was seen a few times. V usage is TRBV19 and J usage is TRBJ1-5, with TRBD1 matching over 7 bases. The junction had 8 bases not matched to a gene; V was cut back by 5 bases and J by 4 bases. Germline assignment: CDR1 LNHDA and CDR2 SQIVND (reference sequence). The CDR3 contains 15 residues. The CDR3 DNA reads as TGTGCCAGTAGTCTGCGACAGGGTTGGAATCAGCCCCAGCATTTT. This encodes CASSLRQGWNQPQHF.

The chain joins TRBV6-1 to TRBJ2-1; 9 bases are a match to TRBD1. With V trimmed by 6 bases and J by 7 bases, 10 bases remained unmatched. Per germline, CDR1 MNHNS and CDR2 SASEGT. The CDR3 consists of 15 residues. The CDR3 nucleotides are TGTGCCAGCAGAACAGGGGGCGCAGGTAGGAATGAGCAGTTCTTC. It is translated as CASRTGGAGRNEQFF.

This chain connects TRBV13 to TRBJ1-2, with TRBD1 identical over 7 bases. V lost 3 bases, J lost 2 bases, and 0 bases stayed unmatched. Germline V gene lookup returns CDR1 PRHDT and CDR2 FYEKMQ (reference sequence). The CDR3 is 13 amino acids. CDR3 region: CASSLTGNYGYTF. The CDR3 bases are TGTGCCAGCAGCTTGACAGGGAACTATGGCTACACCTTC.

This clone was observed a handful of times. The rearrangement joins TRBV6-1 to TRBJ1-3, with D uncertain. V was pared by 3 bases and J by 2 bases, with 11 bases between. From germline, CDR1 is MNHNS and CDR2 SASEGT. This CDR3 has 15 residues. This CDR3 reads CASSEVGRTGNTIYF. CDR3 DNA sequence: TGTGCCAGCAGTGAGGTCGGGAGAACTGGAAACACCATATATTTT.

The chain uses TRBV6-1 and TRBJ1-6, with 8 nucleotides matching TRBD1. The junction had 9 bases not matched to a gene; V was cut back by 2 bases and J by 12 bases. The CDR3 contains 15 residues. CDR1 and CDR2 (germline): MNHNS, SASEGT. CDR3 DNA sequence: TGTGCCAGCAGTGAATCCCGGACAGGGTTGGTACCCCTCCACTTT. It translates to CASSESRTGLVPLHF.

This clone was detected only a few times. The genes are TRBV19 and TRBJ2-2; TRBD1 matches at 8 bases. This CDR3 is 15 amino acids long. Trimming removed 7 bases from V and 7 bases from J; junction bases left unmatched: 11. Germline CDR1 and CDR2: LNHDA and SQIVND (reference sequence). The CDR3 DNA reads as TGTGCCAGTACCCTTTGGCAGGGGGCAAGCGGGGAGCTGTTTTTT. This gives the protein CASTLWQGASGELFF.

CDR3 in amino acids: CASSPPGQGEQFF. CDR3 nucleotide sequence: TGTGCCAGCTCACCCCCTGGACAGGGTGAGCAGTTCTTC. V is TRBV18 and J is TRBJ2-1; 8 bases match TRBD1. V was clipped by 3 bases and J by 9 bases; unmatched bases: 4. In germline, CDR1 is KGHSH, CDR2 LQKENI. The CDR3 has 13 residues.

The chain employs TRBV29-1 and TRBJ1-1, with D unresolved. CDR1 is SQVTM and CDR2 is ANQGSEA in the germline V gene. The CDR3 is 13 residues long. V lost 2 bases, J lost 1 base, and 8 bases lay in between. This CDR3 reads CSVEQRWNTEAFF. CDR3 nucleotides: TGCAGCGTTGAACAGCGGTGGAACACTGAAGCTTTCTTT.

V usage is TRBV5-1 and J usage is TRBJ1-4; TRBD1 matches at 9 bases. The V gene's germline CDR1 is SGHRS and CDR2 YFSETQ. J gave up 3 bases and V 3 bases, and 6 bases lay outside the gene matches. There are 16 residues in the CDR3. The CDR3 reads CASSSGQGTSNEKLFF. CDR3 DNA sequence: TGCGCCAGCAGCTCAGGACAGGGGACCTCTAATGAAAAACTGTTTTTT.

This clone was detected only a few times. The chain has TRBV6-5 and TRBJ1-1; D not resolved. Trimming stripped 6 bases from V and 4 bases from J, with 9 bases between. Germline CDR1 reads MNHEY; CDR2 reads SVGAGI. The CDR3 consists of 12 residues. This chain's CDR3 is CASRTPGTEAFF. The CDR3 DNA sequence: TGTGCCAGCAGGACGCCGGGCACTGAAGCTTTCTTT.

The V and J genes are TRBV7-2 and TRBJ1-1; 11 bases line up with TRBD1. There are 15 residues in the CDR3. With V trimmed by 4 bases and J by 4 bases, 5 bases remained unmatched. Germline CDR1 and CDR2: SGHTA and FQGNSA. The CDR3 spells CASSSRTGGITEAFF. In DNA form, the CDR3 reads TGTGCCAGCAGCTCGCGGACAGGGGGCATCACTGAAGCTTTCTTT.

The V and J genes are TRBV18 and TRBJ2-7; D remains ambiguous. From germline, CDR1 is KGHSH and CDR2 LQKENI. V lost 0 bases and J lost 2, with 8 bases in between. The CDR3 loop spans 14 amino acids. Here the CDR3 reads CASSPPPLTYEQYF. For the CDR3, the DNA is TGTGCCAGCTCACCACCGCCACTTACCTACGAGCAGTACTTC.

The V gene is TRBV6-5, the J gene TRBJ1-1; D gene unclear. The germline V gene has CDR1 MNHEY and CDR2 SVGAGI. The CDR3 spans 14 residues. V gave up 0 bases and J gave up 0 bases, with 5 bases separating them. CDR3 protein: CASSYSILNTEAFF. The CDR3 DNA follows: TGTGCCAGCAGTTACTCCATCCTGAACACTGAAGCTTTCTTT.

V is TRBV7-2 and J is TRBJ2-3; the match to TRBD1 covers 9 bases. Germline V gene lookup returns CDR1 SGHTA and CDR2 FQGNSA. V was clipped by 3 bases and J by 1 base; unmatched bases: 8. The CDR3 covers 17 residues. The CDR3 DNA reads as TGTGCCAGCAGCTTGACAGGGGGGGTAGTTGGCACAGATACGCAGTATTTT. Its translation is CASSLTGGVVGTDTQYF.

The genes are TRBV7-9 and TRBJ2-7, with D possibly matching TRBD2 (6 bases). Trimming removed 3 bases at V and 3 bases at J, with 18 bases between. The germline CDR1 and CDR2 sequences are SEHNR and FQNEAQ (reference sequence). The CDR3 contains 16 residues. CDR3 nucleotide sequence: TGTGCCAGCAGCTTCCTGATCCAGGACGGGGGCTACGAGCAGTACTTC. It is translated as CASSFLIQDGGYEQYF.

The rearrangement uses TRBV5-1 and TRBJ2-7; 9 positions match TRBD1. V shed 0 bases and J 7 bases; nucleotides not matched to a gene: 11. CDR1 and CDR2 (germline): SGHRS, YFSETQ. The CDR3 extends over 16 amino acids. The CDR3 region has the DNA TGCGCCAGCAGCTTGGCGGGGGACAGGGTATTGCGGGAGCAGTACTTC. Translating gives CASSLAGDRVLREQYF. The entire variable domain, with the rest obtained from reference TRBV5-1 and TRBJ2-7, is as follows: KAGVTQTPRYLIKTRGQQVTLSCSPISGHRSVSWYQQTPGQGLQFLFEYFSETQRNKGNFPGRFSGRQFSNSRSEMNVSTLELGDSALYLCASSLAGDRVLREQYFGPGTRLTVT.

This clone was seen only once. V and J are TRBV9 and TRBJ2-1; 14 bases agree with TRBD2. This CDR3 is 15 amino acids long. Germline V gene lookup returns CDR1 SGDLS and CDR2 YYNGEE. J was trimmed by 6 bases and V by 3 bases; bases with no gene match: 2. The CDR3 coding sequence is TGTGCCAGCAGCGCGGGACTAGCGGGAGTCAATGAGCAGTTCTTC. Its protein product is CASSAGLAGVNEQFF. The full variable domain, its missing parts supplied by reference TRBV9 and TRBJ2-1, is DSGVTQTPKHLITATGQRVTLRCSPRSGDLSVYWYQQSLDQGLQFLIQYYNGEERAKGNILERFSAQQFPDLHSELNLSSLELGDSALYFCASSAGLAGVNEQFFGPGTRLTVL.